Each of the 21 T cell receptor beta chains below was sequenced from the same sample in a study of radiation and T cells in renal cell carcinoma (dated by TCRdb to between 2020 and 2021). Library preparation employed the immunoSEQ multiplex PCR assay. Imported from immuneACCESS, the table was reduced by TCRdb to in-frame sequences with V and J called. These copies leave out some clones; in studies compared against another copy, an unresolved V gene accounts for under half, and the cause of the remainder is not known. This sample holds several thousand clones; around 50% were observed only once. The ten largest clonotypes hold less than 20% of the sample. This specimen's time point label, interpreted: tumor resected at nephrectomy. What the treatment or condition label conveys for this sample: 15 Gy SBRT to primary tumor, nephrectomy 4 weeks later. The sample here was tumor tissue, taken from a patient whose treatment included radiotherapy and nephrectomy. The receptor source for this set is a man aged 55 to 70 with renal cell carcinoma.

This clone appeared a few times. V gene TRBV5-1 combines with J gene TRBJ1-2; 7 bases line up with TRBD1. The CDR3 has 13 amino acids. The J segment lost 4 bases and the V segment lost 4 bases, leaving 4 bases of the junction unmatched. Germline values: CDR1 SGHRS, CDR2 YFSETQ. The CDR3 loop reads CASSPDRAYGYTF. The CDR3, as DNA: TGCGCCAGCAGCCCTGACAGGGCCTATGGCTACACCTTC. Using reference TRBV5-1 and TRBJ1-2 for the parts outside the CDR3, the full variable domain is KAGVTQTPRYLIKTRGQQVTLSCSPISGHRSVSWYQQTPGQGLQFLFEYFSETQRNKGNFPGRFSGRQFSNSRSEMNVSTLELGDSALYLCASSPDRAYGYTFGSGTRLTVV.

The chain is built from TRBV4-3 and TRBJ1-6; perhaps TRBD1 as D (6 bases). V lost 0 bases and J 6 bases, leaving 6 bases between the germline ends. The CDR3 loop spans 14 amino acids. The germline CDR1 and CDR2 sequences are LGHNA and YSLEER. CDR3 DNA sequence: TGCGCCAGCAGCCAAGAGGGGGCTAATTCACCCCTCCACTTT. Translated, it gives CASSQEGANSPLHF.

This clone is deemed medium-sized. The chain combines TRBV28 with TRBJ2-6; 9 bases line up with TRBD1. Germline V gene sequence: CDR1 MDHEN, CDR2 SYDVKM. Losses at the gene ends were 4 bases for V and 0 bases for J; bases not matched to a gene: 7. This CDR3 comprises 18 residues. As DNA, the CDR3 is TGTGCCAGCAGTTCCCCGACAGGGGGGAGCTCTGGGGCCAACGTCCTGACTTTC. This encodes CASSSPTGGSSGANVLTF. Full variable domain (missing parts from reference TRBV28 and TRBJ2-6): DVKVTQSSRYLVKRTGEKVFLECVQDMDHENMFWYRQDPGLGLRLIYFSYDVKMKEKGDIPEGYSVSREKKERFSLILESASTNQTSMYLCASSSPTGGSSGANVLTFGAGSRLTVL.

This clone was observed a few times. The chain employs TRBV18 and TRBJ1-2, with D perhaps matching TRBD1 (5 bases). CDR3 length equals 14 residues. Germline V lookup: CDR1 KGHSH, CDR2 LQKENI. V was shortened by 0 bases and J by 4 bases, with 9 bases between the two germline ends. CDR3 coding DNA: TGTGCCAGCTCACCACCGACAGACGGCTATGGCTACACCTTC. It is translated as CASSPPTDGYGYTF.

The chain carries TRBV9 and TRBJ1-1, with D perhaps matching TRBD1 (5 bases). The germline V and J ends were trimmed by 3 bases and 2 bases, with 11 bases remaining between them. The CDR3 has 14 residues. Germline CDR1 reads SGDLS; CDR2 reads YYNGEE. In DNA form, the CDR3 reads TGTGCCAGCAGCGAGGGGAGGCCCAACACTGAAGCTTTCTTT. The encoded protein is CASSEGRPNTEAFF.

CDR3 loop: CASSLTGSREQFF. The CDR3 coding sequence is TGTGCCAGCAGCTTAACGGGGTCCCGGGAGCAGTTCTTC. The chain has TRBV7-3 and TRBJ2-1; unclear D gene. V shed 0 bases and J shed 10 bases, with 10 bases lying between them. The germline gives CDR1 SGHTA, CDR2 FQGTGA. The CDR3 runs to 13 residues.

This chain uses TRBV7-2 with TRBJ1-4; D not certain. CDR1 and CDR2 from the germline V gene are SGHTA and FQGNSA. The CDR3 is made up of 11 amino acids. V was shortened by 3 bases and J by 10 bases, with 6 bases between the two germline ends. CDR3 loop: CASSFLGKLFF. In DNA form, the CDR3 reads TGTGCCAGCAGCTTCTTGGGAAAACTGTTTTTT.

V usage is TRBV19 and J usage is TRBJ2-1; D is unresolved. From germline, CDR1 is LNHDA and CDR2 SQIVND (reference sequence). The CDR3 has 16 residues. V was clipped by 0 bases and J by 1 base, with 10 bases between them. CDR3 bases: TGTGCCAGTAGTATAGAAGAGAAGTTATCCTACAATGAGCAGTTCTTC. Protein: CASSIEEKLSYNEQFF.

J is TRBJ2-7 and V is TRBV7-2; no clear D. The CDR3 spans 15 residues. Germline V gene lookup returns CDR1 SGHTA and CDR2 FQGNSA. V lost 1 base to trimming and J lost 3 bases, with 13 bases between them. Here the CDR3 reads CASSLEPFQDYEQYF. The CDR3 DNA follows: TGTGCCAGCAGCTTAGAGCCGTTTCAGGACTACGAGCAGTACTTC.

V is TRBV19 and J is TRBJ2-3, with D possibly being TRBD2 (6 bases). The CDR3 totals 13 residues. Trimming took 8 bases from V and 8 from J, leaving 17 bases between them. From germline, CDR1 is LNHDA and CDR2 SQIVND (reference sequence). The CDR3: CASGTSQEGTQYF. Written as DNA, the CDR3 is TGTGCCAGTGGGACCTCCCAGGAGGGTACGCAGTATTTT.

This clone was counted once. This chain uses TRBV28 with TRBJ2-7, with 7 bases lining up with TRBD1. After removal of 5 bases from V and 0 bases from J, the junction contained 1 base not matched to a gene. The CDR3 runs 13 residues. Per the germline V gene, CDR1 is MDHEN and CDR2 is SYDVKM. The CDR3 DNA is TGTGCCAGCAGTCCAGGGGGCTCCTACGAGCAGTACTTC. This codes for CASSPGGSYEQYF.

The chain links TRBV7-2 to TRBJ2-7; the match to TRBD2 covers 10 bases. This CDR3 contains 17 residues. Trimming removed 0 bases from V and 2 bases from J; junction bases left unmatched: 7. Germline V CDR1 and CDR2: SGHTA, FQGNSA. The CDR3 region has the DNA TGTGCCAGCAGCTTAGCGACTAGCGGGCTGAGTACCTACGAGCAGTACTTC. As protein: CASSLATSGLSTYEQYF. Full variable domain (remainder filled in from reference TRBV7-2 and TRBJ2-7): GAGVSQSPSNKVTEKGKDVELRCDPISGHTALYWYRQSLGQGLEFLIYFQGNSAPDKSGLPSDRFSAERTGGSVSTLTIQRTQQEDSAVYLCASSLATSGLSTYEQYFGPGTRLTVT.

Concerning this clone: The identical CDR3 is also encoded by other nucleotide sequences in the sample. V usage is TRBV5-1 and J usage is TRBJ2-1; TRBD2 matches at 10 bases. Germline V gene data show CDR1 as SGHRS and CDR2 as YFSETQ. The V segment lost 6 bases and the J segment 0 bases; nucleotides outside the gene matches: 3. This CDR3 comprises 15 residues. The chain's CDR3 is CASTSSGSSYNEQFF. CDR3 DNA sequence: TGCGCCAGCACATCTAGCGGGAGCTCCTACAATGAGCAGTTCTTC.

The chain joins TRBV5-4 to TRBJ1-2; D remains ambiguous. V lost 4 bases, J lost 7 bases, and 20 bases lay in between. The CDR3 has 15 residues. Germline CDR1 reads SGHNT; CDR2 reads YYREEE (reference sequence). Here the CDR3 reads CASSPVPWFLGGYTF. Here the CDR3 DNA reads TGTGCCAGCAGCCCGGTTCCCTGGTTCTTAGGTGGCTACACCTTC. Using reference TRBV5-4 and TRBJ1-2 for the parts outside the CDR3, the full variable domain is ETGVTQSPTHLIKTRGQQVTLRCSSQSGHNTVSWYQQALGQGPQFIFQYYREEENGRGNFPPRFSGLQFPNYSSELNVNALELDDSALYLCASSPVPWFLGGYTFGSGTRLTVV.

The V and J genes are TRBV18 and TRBJ1-5; D gene uncertain. CDR3 size: 14 residues. The V end was cut by 3 bases, the J end by 5 bases, with 11 bases between. Germline assignment: CDR1 KGHSH and CDR2 LQKENI. CDR3 bases: TGTGCCAGCTCACCGACGGGCCCGTATCAGCCCCAGCATTTT. Translating gives CASSPTGPYQPQHF.

This clone was counted a few times. The rearrangement uses TRBV10-2 and TRBJ2-7; D is unclear. The CDR3 contains 12 residues. Germline V CDR1 and CDR2: WSHSY, SAAADI. V gave up 11 bases and J gave up 0 bases, with 11 bases separating them. The CDR3 loop is CALALSSYEQYF. CDR3 coding DNA: TGCGCCCTGGCTTTGAGCTCCTACGAGCAGTACTTC.

The rearrangement uses TRBV7-9 and TRBJ1-5; D may be TRBD1 (5 bases). V gave up 2 bases and J gave up 0 bases, with 11 bases separating them. The CDR3 consists of 16 residues. Germline values: CDR1 SEHNR, CDR2 FQNEAQ (reference sequence). In nucleotides, the CDR3 is TGTGCCAGCAGCTTAATGGGGGGGTATAGCAATCAGCCCCAGCATTTT. Its protein is CASSLMGGYSNQPQHF.

CDR3 DNA: TGTGCCAGTAGCACTCCGGGACTAGCAGAAGAGACCCAGTACTTC. It yields the protein CASSTPGLAEETQYF. The chain employs TRBV19 and TRBJ2-5; 9 positions agree with TRBD2. V lost 6 bases and J lost 3; bases outside the gene matches: 8. CDR3 size: 15 residues. From germline, CDR1 is LNHDA and CDR2 SQIVND (reference sequence).

This sequence joins TRBV19 and TRBJ1-5; possible D gene TRBD1, 5 bases. V dropped 3 bases and J dropped 6 bases, with 12 bases sitting between them. The CDR3 is 14 amino acids. Per germline, CDR1 LNHDA and CDR2 SQIVND (reference sequence). The CDR3 loop reads CASSILGEGQPQHF. The CDR3 DNA follows: TGTGCCAGTAGTATTCTGGGGGAGGGTCAGCCCCAGCATTTT.

V and J are TRBV2 and TRBJ1-2; D may be TRBD1 (6 bases). The CDR3 contains 13 residues. V was shortened by 6 bases and J by 5 bases, with 13 bases between the two germline ends. Looked up from germline, CDR1 is SNHLY and CDR2 is FYNNEI. This CDR3 is CASSRGEDYGYTF. DNA of the CDR3: TGTGCCAGCAGCAGGGGCGAGGATTATGGCTACACCTTC.

The chain has TRBV7-2 and TRBJ2-1; TRBD2 matches 9 bases. The CDR3 contains 14 residues. V lost 3 bases to trimming and J lost 6 bases; unmatched junction nucleotides: 3. The germline gives CDR1 SGHTA, CDR2 FQGNSA. CDR3 sequence (DNA): TGTGCCAGCAGCTTCCTGGGACTAGCCAATGAGCAGTTCTTC. Encoded protein: CASSFLGLANEQFF.